Described below is a single T cell receptor (beta chain) sequence and its context. This sample is drawn from a study of blood T cell repertoires in COVID-19. Study as a whole: Sites across the United States, Italy and Spain contributed samples from acute and convalescent COVID-19. PBMCs, B-cell-depleted T cells, or T cells were the source of the cDNA or gDNA that made up the material.

Germline assignment: CDR1 LGHDT and CDR2 YNNKEL (reference sequence). V lost 3 bases and J 5 bases, leaving 13 bases between the germline ends. The CDR3 spans 15 residues. Under the authors' procedure: The assay estimated nucleated cells by amplifying reference gene primers. Assay used: immunoSEQ multiplex PCR; TCRdb lists only in-frame clones, some missing. The DNA gave D and trimming, while V, J and clone size come from that table. The sample contains 50,000 to 70,000 clones, 70% to 80% of which appear only once. This TCR derives from a man in his sixties with acute or convalescent COVID-19. The chain combines TRBV3-1 (or the pseudogene TRBV3-2) with TRBJ2-2, with D perhaps matching TRBD2 (6 bases). Sequences were obtained from peripheral blood. CDR3 in DNA: TGTGCCAGCAGCCACCCCGGGACTTCTACCGGGGAGCTGTTTTTT. Residues: CASSHPGTSTGELFF.